Listed here is a single T cell receptor beta chain. The target antigen is unknown. This sample was taken from a study of CXCR3-negative and CXCR3-positive naive CD8 T cells. Study-wide results and caveats: Naive cells positive for CXCR3 carried more hydrophobic TRB CDR3s than CXCR3-negative ones. Relative to memory CD8+ cells, whose diversity was much lower, both naive subsets had comparably high diversity.

The length of the CDR3 is 14 residues. Germline assignment: CDR1 SGHRS and CDR2 YFSETQ. TRB cDNA was prepared as libraries by UMI-labeled 5' RACE. TCRdb reprocessed the 5' RACE reads, keeping one entry per CDR3 protein, no DNA. Its listing shows under 150,000 distinct CDR3 sequences. The origin of this receptor is a human donor in good health. Some clones in this sample may be carry-over from other donors' samples. The genes are TRBV5-1 and TRBJ1-1; the TCRdb D gene call, TRBD1, has no DNA to confirm it. The sample was naive CXCR3+ CD8+ T cells from blood. Subset reported: CD45RO-CCR7+CD27+CD95- naive CD8+ T cells expressing CXCR3 (TNR3+). CDR3 amino acids: CASSPGTGDTEAFF.